This T cell receptor beta chain was captured by sequencing in a study of T-cell memory formation after mild COVID-19. In the study overall: TCR clusters showed largely donor specificity.

CDR3 size: 14 residues. V shed 6 bases, J shed 2 bases, and the junction held 10 bases outside the gene matches. The germline CDR1 and CDR2 sequences are DFQATT and SNEGSKA (reference sequence). TCRdb processed the 5' RACE reads anew with MiXCR; each CDR3 protein has one entry. The table includes approximately 570,000 distinct CDR3 sequences, approximately 18% detected once. The receptor was isolated from an adult woman who had mild COVID-19 (a few samples of this study predate the infection). Cell type and time point are not known. V is TRBV20-1 and J is TRBJ2-7, with TRBD2 matching 7 bases. Sequencing input: PBMCs or a T cell subset sorted from them (not recorded which). The CDR3 here is CSALRTRAAYEQYF. In DNA, the CDR3 is TGCAGTGCACTCAGGACTAGGGCCGCCTACGAGCAGTACTTC.